A selection of T cell receptor beta chains follows, all from one sample in a study of control samples from healthy donors and cancer patients. Only in-frame clones appear in the TCRdb table, and some are missing; sequencing was by immunoSEQ multiplex PCR. This table has approximately 58,000 clones, approximately 87% appearing once. The sample consisted of PBMCs. These receptors all stem from a woman aged 55-70 years with lung cancer. Each CDR3 is given with its conserved first and last residue. A D gene is named only where the DNA matches it firmly. Only some rows state a clone size, as once, few, many or a class for expanded clones.

size: -
V: TRBV7-8
D: -
J: TRBJ1-2
CDR3: CASSLVGSYGYTF
DNA: TGTGCCAGCAGCTTAGTAGGGAGCTATGGCTACACCTTC

size: -
V: TRBV5-1
D: -
J: TRBJ2-7
CDR3: CASSLDAPYEQYF
DNA: TGCGCCAGCAGCTTGGATGCCCCCTACGAGCAGTACTTC

size: -
V: TRBV19
D: -
J: TRBJ2-4
CDR3: CASSIGGRRTKNIQYF
DNA: TGTGCCAGTAGTATAGGAGGAAGGAGGACCAAAAACATTCAGTACTTC

size: -
V: TRBV9
D: TRBD1
J: TRBJ1-3
CDR3: CASSVTGQPSSGNTIYF
DNA: TGTGCCAGCAGCGTCACGGGACAGCCCTCCTCTGGAAACACCATATATTTT

size: -
V: TRBV7-8
D: -
J: TRBJ2-3
CDR3: CASSGSDTDTQYF
DNA: TGTGCCAGCAGCGGGAGCGATACAGATACGCAGTATTTT

size: -
V: TRBV3-1/TRBV3-2
D: TRBD1
J: TRBJ1-2
CDR3: CASSQGDGTAYGYTF
DNA: TGTGCCAGCAGCCAAGGGGATGGGACAGCCTATGGCTACACCTTC

size: -
V: TRBV6-4
D: -
J: TRBJ2-2
CDR3: CASSVTNGELFF
DNA: TGTGCCAGCAGTGTAACGAACGGGGAGCTGTTTTTT

size: -
V: TRBV7-8
D: -
J: TRBJ2-1
CDR3: CASSRLEGGNEQFF
DNA: TGTGCCAGCAGCCGACTAGAGGGGGGAAATGAGCAGTTCTTC

size: -
V: TRBV28
D: -
J: TRBJ2-5
CDR3: CASSPLARRQETQYF
DNA: TGTGCCAGCAGTCCCCTGGCCCGCCGGCAAGAGACCCAGTACTTC

size: -
V: TRBV2
D: -
J: TRBJ1-6
CDR3: CASTSTGGDNSPLHF
DNA: TGTGCCAGCACCAGCACGGGGGGGGATAATTCACCCCTCCACTTT

size: once
V: TRBV9
D: -
J: TRBJ2-7
CDR3: CASSVEATAGEQYF
DNA: TGTGCCAGCAGCGTAGAAGCGACAGCTGGCGAGCAGTACTTC

size: once
V: TRBV27
D: TRBD1
J: TRBJ1-4
CDR3: CASLVPQVGTGVVTNEKLFF
DNA: TGTGCCTCTCTTGTACCTCAAGTAGGGACAGGGGTGGTAACTAATGAAAAACTGTTTTTT

size: -
V: TRBV4-1
D: -
J: TRBJ2-1
CDR3: CASSQDQGSYNEQFF
DNA: TGCGCCAGCAGCCAAGATCAAGGGTCCTACAATGAGCAGTTCTTC

size: -
V: TRBV30
D: -
J: TRBJ1-1
CDR3: CAWSVLGGTEAFF
DNA: TGTGCCTGGAGTGTACTGGGGGGGACTGAAGCTTTCTTT

size: -
V: TRBV18
D: -
J: TRBJ2-2
CDR3: CASSPGANTGELFF
DNA: TGTGCCAGCTCACCGGGAGCGAACACCGGGGAGCTGTTTTTT

size: once
V: TRBV5-1
D: TRBD1
J: TRBJ2-2
CDR3: CASSPGQGSWTGELFF
DNA: TGCGCCAGCAGCCCCGGACAGGGGAGTTGGACCGGGGAGCTGTTTTTT

size: few
V: TRBV11-2
D: -
J: TRBJ2-3
CDR3: CASSNRDAASLDTQYF
DNA: TGTGCCAGCAGCAACCGGGACGCAGCCAGCCTAGATACGCAGTATTTT

size: -
V: TRBV12-3/TRBV12-4
D: TRBD1
J: TRBJ2-7
CDR3: CASRLQGLSEQYF
DNA: TGTGCCAGCAGGTTACAGGGGTTGAGCGAGCAGTACTTC

size: -
V: TRBV27
D: -
J: TRBJ2-7
CDR3: CASSLRGLSSYEQYF
DNA: TGTGCCAGCAGTTTAAGGGGCCTTAGCTCCTACGAGCAGTACTTC

size: -
V: TRBV19
D: TRBD1
J: TRBJ1-1
CDR3: CASSIGWRGRKSNTEAFF
DNA: TGTGCCAGTAGTATCGGATGGAGGGGGCGAAAGTCGAACACTGAAGCTTTCTTT

size: -
V: TRBV18
D: -
J: TRBJ2-2
CDR3: CASSPRETITGELFF
DNA: TGTGCCAGCTCACCACGGGAGACGATTACCGGGGAGCTGTTTTTT

size: -
V: TRBV15
D: -
J: TRBJ2-1
CDR3: CATSPSGSYNEQFF
DNA: TGTGCCACCAGCCCAAGCGGGTCCTACAATGAGCAGTTCTTC

size: -
V: TRBV27
D: -
J: TRBJ2-7
CDR3: CASSLSFEESYEQYF
DNA: TGTGCCAGCAGTTTATCGTTTGAGGAATCCTACGAGCAGTACTTC

size: -
V: TRBV6-6
D: -
J: TRBJ2-2
CDR3: CASNRQQANTGELFF
DNA: TGTGCCAGCAACAGACAGCAAGCGAACACCGGGGAGCTGTTTTTT

size: -
V: TRBV27
D: -
J: TRBJ1-5
CDR3: CASRGQGKQPQHF
DNA: TGTGCCAGTCGCGGGCAGGGAAAACAGCCCCAGCATTTT

size: -
V: TRBV19
D: -
J: TRBJ1-4
CDR3: CASAFSTTNEKLFF
DNA: TGTGCCAGCGCCTTTAGTACAACTAATGAAAAACTGTTTTTT